What follows are 20 T cell receptor beta chains derived from one specimen sequenced in a study of blood T cell repertoires in COVID-19 (dated by TCRdb to about 2020). Library generation was performed with the immunoSEQ multiplex PCR assay. TCRdb limited this immuneACCESS table to in-frame rearrangements with V and J called. A share of clones is missing; checked studies link under half to unresolved V genes, and the rest is unexplained. The sample table shows 250,000 to 300,000 clones, and 70% to 90% are seen once. The ten largest account for 2.5% to 3.5% of the sample. The sample consisted of peripheral blood. Receptors originate from a woman in her 30s with active or convalescent COVID-19.

V gene TRBV7-3 combines with J gene TRBJ2-3; TRBD2 is a possible D gene (5 bases). CDR3 length equals 13 residues. The germline V gene encodes CDR1 SGHTA and CDR2 FQGTGA. V lost 5 bases and J 3 bases, leaving 9 bases between the germline ends. The CDR3 region is CASSPSGTDTQYF. The CDR3 coding sequence is TGTGCCAGCAGCCCGTCGGGGACAGATACGCAGTATTTT.

Concerning this clone: Mismatch with germline at one junction end may stem from a read error. This chain uses TRBV7-7 with TRBJ2-1; 9 nucleotides line up with TRBD2. The germline V gene has CDR1 SSHAT and CDR2 FNYEAQ (reference sequence). The CDR3 loop spans 15 amino acids. The CDR3 DNA reads as TGTGCTAGCAGCTACGGGACTAGCCGATCAAATGAGCAGTTCTTC. Translating it yields CASSYGTSRSNEQFF.

The chain has TRBV27 and TRBJ1-1; 8 nucleotides match TRBD1. J lost 1 base, V lost 7 bases, and 5 bases had no gene match. There are 14 residues in the CDR3. Germline CDR1 MNHEY, CDR2 SMNVEV (reference sequence). The CDR3 coding sequence is TGTGCCAGCACCCGGACAGGGACGAACACTGAAGCTTTCTTT. It specifies CASTRTGTNTEAFF.

This clone was seen only a few times. The chain recombines TRBV4-1 with TRBJ2-5; 7 bases line up with TRBD1. This CDR3 comprises 16 residues. After removal of 0 bases from V and 7 bases from J, the junction contained 11 bases not matched to a gene. Germline assignment: CDR1 MGHRA and CDR2 YSYEKL. CDR3 protein: CASSQETGQPTGTQYF. The CDR3 region has the DNA TGCGCCAGCAGCCAAGAAACGGGACAGCCGACTGGGACCCAGTACTTC.

The chain carries TRBV5-1 and TRBJ2-5, with TRBD2 as a possible D gene (6 bases). The CDR3 contains 14 residues. From germline, CDR1 is SGHRS and CDR2 YFSETQ. V was shortened by 3 bases and J by 1 base, with 10 bases between the two germline ends. For the CDR3, the DNA is TGCGCCAGCAGCTCAAACGGGGGCCAAGAGACCCAGTACTTC. Translated: CASSSNGGQETQYF.

This sequence joins TRBV6-5 and TRBJ2-7; D is perhaps TRBD1 (6 bases). CDR1 and CDR2 from the germline V gene are MNHEY and SVGAGI. This CDR3 is 14 amino acids long. The V end was cut by 5 bases, the J end by 0 bases, with 11 bases between. The CDR3 nucleotides read TGTGCCAGCAGTACCAAACAGGGCTCCTACGAGCAGTACTTC. Translated: CASSTKQGSYEQYF.

This chain joins TRBV5-8 and TRBJ1-6, with 8 bases fitting TRBD1. J lost 8 bases, V lost 5 bases, and 6 bases had no gene match. There are 14 residues in the CDR3. Germline CDR1 reads SGHTS; CDR2 reads YDEGEE. The CDR3 loop is CASRQRTGYSPLHF. The CDR3 DNA is TGTGCCAGCAGACAAAGGACAGGGTATTCACCCCTCCACTTT.

The chain carries TRBV19 and TRBJ1-2; TRBD1 agrees at 10 bases. CDR3 size: 14 residues. Germline V gives CDR1 LNHDA, CDR2 SQIVND (reference sequence). V dropped 8 bases and J dropped 3; count of bases not matched to a gene: 6. This CDR3 is CASARDRGDYGYTF. The CDR3 DNA reads as TGTGCCAGTGCCCGGGACAGGGGTGACTATGGCTACACCTTC.

The chain uses TRBV7-3 and TRBJ2-3; 7 bases are shared with TRBD2. The CDR3 is made up of 14 amino acids. J was trimmed by 5 bases and V by 5 bases; bases with no gene match: 7. In germline, CDR1 is SGHTA, CDR2 FQGTGA. This CDR3 reads CASSRGRGRDTQYF. DNA for the CDR3: TGTGCCAGCAGCCGGGGGAGGGGTCGAGATACGCAGTATTTT.

The chain has TRBV19 and TRBJ1-6; TRBD1 aligns across 8 bases. With V trimmed by 1 base and J by 7 bases, 6 bases remained unmatched. CDR3 length: 16 residues. Germline-derived CDR1 and CDR2 are LNHDA and SQIVND (reference sequence). The CDR3 DNA is TGTGCCAGTAGTATAGGCAGACAGGGGTACAATTCACCCCTCCACTTT. It specifies CASSIGRQGYNSPLHF.

Written as DNA, the CDR3 is TGTGCCAGCAGTTACCAGACAGGGCTTTACAATGAGCAGTTCTTC. It is translated as CASSYQTGLYNEQFF. This chain uses TRBV6-5 with TRBJ2-1; the match to TRBD1 covers 7 bases. The CDR3 sequence is 15 residues long. The V segment lost 2 bases and the J segment 4 bases; nucleotides outside the gene matches: 5. Looked up from germline, CDR1 is MNHEY and CDR2 is SVGAGI.

The V gene is TRBV9, the J gene TRBJ2-2; a possible D gene is TRBD1 (6 bases). Looked up from germline, CDR1 is SGDLS and CDR2 is YYNGEE. The CDR3 length is 16 residues. The ends were cut back, 1 base at V and 6 bases at J, with 16 bases in the middle. For the CDR3, the DNA is TGTGCCAGCAGCGTATTGGCACAGGGTGGGTCCGGGGAGCTGTTTTTT. It translates to CASSVLAQGGSGELFF.

J is TRBJ1-1 and V is TRBV13; 7 bases match TRBD1. Per the germline V gene, CDR1 is PRHDT and CDR2 is FYEKMQ (reference sequence). V was pared by 3 bases and J by 5 bases, with 9 bases of the junction left unmatched. The CDR3 runs to 15 residues. The CDR3 loop reads CASSFNEGAGTEAFF. DNA of the CDR3: TGTGCCAGCAGCTTTAATGAGGGGGCTGGTACTGAAGCTTTCTTT.

The rearrangement uses TRBV4-3 and TRBJ2-3; 8 nucleotides line up with TRBD1. There are 15 residues in the CDR3. With V trimmed by 0 bases and J by 4 bases, 3 bases remained unmatched. Germline V gene lookup returns CDR1 LGHNA and CDR2 YSLEER. The CDR3 nucleotides are TGCGCCAGCAGCCAAGAGACAGGGGAAGCAGATACGCAGTATTTT. This translates into CASSQETGEADTQYF.

The chain joins TRBV28 to TRBJ1-4; D perhaps matches TRBD1 (6 bases). Trimming stripped 2 bases from V and 1 base from J, with 8 bases between. Per germline, CDR1 MDHEN and CDR2 SYDVKM. The CDR3 runs to 15 residues. CDR3 sequence: CASSLNRETNEKLFF. The CDR3 DNA follows: TGTGCCAGCAGTTTAAACAGGGAAACTAATGAAAAACTGTTTTTT.

The count of this clone is one. The rearrangement uses TRBV7-8 and TRBJ1-2; the D gene is possibly TRBD1 (6 bases). V lost 0 bases and J 6 bases, leaving 17 bases between the germline ends. The V gene's germline CDR1 is SGHVS and CDR2 FQNEAQ. CDR3 size: 16 residues. The CDR3 region has the DNA TGTGCCAGCAGCTTAGCGCTCGAGGGCAGGGGAGATGGCTACACCTTC. Its translation: CASSLALEGRGDGYTF.

The gene calls are TRBV29-1 and TRBJ2-1; a weak D match, TRBD1 (6 bases). V gave up 1 base and J gave up 4 bases, with 20 bases separating them. Germline lookup yields CDR1 SQVTM and CDR2 ANQGSEA. The CDR3 runs 17 residues. The CDR3 sequence: CSVEAEKWGHLYNEQFF. CDR3 nucleotide sequence: TGCAGCGTTGAAGCCGAAAAGTGGGGACACCTTTACAATGAGCAGTTCTTC.

The rearrangement joins TRBV5-1 to TRBJ1-4; 7 nucleotides match TRBD1. The CDR3 has 15 amino acids. V shed 4 bases and J 8 bases; nucleotides not matched to a gene: 11. Germline values: CDR1 SGHRS, CDR2 YFSETQ. CDR3 loop: CASSLEGARSEKLFF. Here the CDR3 DNA reads TGCGCCAGCAGCCTGGAGGGGGCACGGAGCGAAAAACTGTTTTTT.

The chain uses TRBV9 and TRBJ2-3; D is possibly TRBD1 (6 bases). The V end was cut by 0 bases, the J end by 4 bases, with 18 bases between. This CDR3 comprises 17 residues. Germline loops: CDR1 SGDLS, CDR2 YYNGEE. The CDR3 spells CASSVGKTGLGADTQYF. CDR3 DNA: TGTGCCAGCAGCGTAGGAAAAACAGGGCTTGGGGCAGATACGCAGTATTTT.

This clone occurred a few times. V usage is TRBV18 and J usage is TRBJ1-1; D gene ambiguous. This CDR3 spans 12 amino acids. Germline loops: CDR1 KGHSH, CDR2 LQKENI. Trimming pared 4 bases from V and 7 bases from J, leaving 10 bases between. CDR3 nucleotide sequence: TGTGCCAGCTCACAAGCTCGGGATGAAGCTTTCTTT. Protein sequence: CASSQARDEAFF.